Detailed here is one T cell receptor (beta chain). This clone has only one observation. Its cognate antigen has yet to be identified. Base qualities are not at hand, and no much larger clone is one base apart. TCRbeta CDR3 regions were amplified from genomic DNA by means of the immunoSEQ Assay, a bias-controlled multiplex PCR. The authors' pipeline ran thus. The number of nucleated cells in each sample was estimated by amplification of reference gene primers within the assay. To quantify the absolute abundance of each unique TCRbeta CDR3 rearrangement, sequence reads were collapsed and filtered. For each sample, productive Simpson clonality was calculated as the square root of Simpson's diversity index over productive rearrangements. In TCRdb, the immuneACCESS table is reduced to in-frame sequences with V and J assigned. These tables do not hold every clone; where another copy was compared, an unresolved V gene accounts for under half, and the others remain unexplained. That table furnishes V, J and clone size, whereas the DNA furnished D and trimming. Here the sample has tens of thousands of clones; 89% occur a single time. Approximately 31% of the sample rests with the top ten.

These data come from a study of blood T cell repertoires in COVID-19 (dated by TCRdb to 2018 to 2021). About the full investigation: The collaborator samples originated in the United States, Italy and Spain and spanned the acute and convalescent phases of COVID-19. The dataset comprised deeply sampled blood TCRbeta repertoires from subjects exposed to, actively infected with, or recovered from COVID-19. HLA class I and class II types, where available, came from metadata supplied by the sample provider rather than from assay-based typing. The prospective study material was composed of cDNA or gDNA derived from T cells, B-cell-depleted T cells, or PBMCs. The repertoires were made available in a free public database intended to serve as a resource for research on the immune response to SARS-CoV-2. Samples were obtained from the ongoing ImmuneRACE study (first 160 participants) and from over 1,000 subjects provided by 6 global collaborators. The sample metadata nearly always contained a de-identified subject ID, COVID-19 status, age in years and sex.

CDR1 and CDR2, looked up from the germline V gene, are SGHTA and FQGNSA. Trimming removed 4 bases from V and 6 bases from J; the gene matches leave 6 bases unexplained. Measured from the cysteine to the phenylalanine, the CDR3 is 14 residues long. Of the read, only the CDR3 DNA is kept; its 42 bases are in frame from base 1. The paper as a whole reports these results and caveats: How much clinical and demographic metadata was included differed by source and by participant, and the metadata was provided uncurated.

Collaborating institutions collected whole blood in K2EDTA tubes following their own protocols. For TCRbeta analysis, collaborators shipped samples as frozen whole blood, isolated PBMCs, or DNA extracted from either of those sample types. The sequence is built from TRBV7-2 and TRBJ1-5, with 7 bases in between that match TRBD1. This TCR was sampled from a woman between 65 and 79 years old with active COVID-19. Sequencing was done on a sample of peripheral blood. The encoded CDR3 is CASSWGQSFQPQHF. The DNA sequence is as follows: TGTGCCAGCAGCTGGGGACAGTCGTTTCAGCCCCAGCATTTT. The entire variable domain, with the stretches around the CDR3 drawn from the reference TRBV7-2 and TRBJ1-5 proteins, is GAGVSQSPSNKVTEKGKDVELRCDPISGHTALYWYRQSLGQGLEFLIYFQGNSAPDKSGLPSDRFSAERTGGSVSTLTIQRTQQEDSAVYLCASSWGQSFQPQHFGDGTRLSIL.